Presented here are 4 T cell receptor beta chains from one specimen sequenced in a study of T cells in Graves' hyperthyroidism and ophthalmopathy. Using RNA transcripts as the source, TCR beta CDR3 regions were amplified. Carried out on the TCR CDR3, a first-round RT-PCR used the HTBI primer set. Each CDR3 protein gets one entry after TCRdb re-called the multiplex PCR reads with MiXCR. The sample shows approximately 600,000 distinct CDR3 sequences, about a fifth of them seen only once. The sequenced sample consisted of blood. These receptors all come from a man younger than 40 with Graves' ophthalmopathy.

The chain carries TRBV6-2 or TRBV6-3 and TRBJ2-5; weak D call: TRBD2 (6 bases). Germline values: CDR1 MNHEY, CDR2 SVGEGT. The CDR3 runs to 15 residues. Between the trimmed V and J ends, which lost 2 bases and 2 bases, there was a span of 12 bases. CDR3 in amino acids: CASSYEAGSQETQYF. The CDR3 DNA sequence: TGTGCCAGCAGTTACGAGGCGGGGTCTCAAGAGACCCAGTACTTC.

The chain employs TRBV20-1 and TRBJ1-2, with 8 bases aligning to TRBD1. CDR3 size: 14 residues. V lost 2 bases to trimming and J lost 7 bases; unmatched junction nucleotides: 9. Germline V lookup: CDR1 DFQATT, CDR2 SNEGSKA (reference sequence). DNA for the CDR3: TGCAGTGCTAGACAAACGGGACAGGCGGGTGGCTACACCTTC. Translated, it gives CSARQTGQAGGYTF.

The V call is TRBV20-1, the J call TRBJ2-1; tentatively, D is TRBD2 (6 bases). CDR3 size: 16 residues. The germline V gene encodes CDR1 DFQATT and CDR2 SNEGSKA (reference sequence). V was trimmed by 7 bases and J by 5 bases, leaving 24 bases between them. In DNA form, the CDR3 reads TGCAGTGGCGGAGGGATTAGGGAGAGGGTTAACAATGAGCAGTTCTTC. It specifies CSGGGIRERVNNEQFF.

This clonotype was observed at least ten times. The V gene is TRBV24-1, the J gene TRBJ2-2; 7 nucleotides line up with TRBD1. The CDR3 is 16 amino acids. V dropped 5 bases and J dropped 0; count of bases not matched to a gene: 5. Germline CDR1 reads KGHDR; CDR2 reads SFDVKD. The CDR3 region has the DNA TGTGCCACCAGTGCAACAGGGGCTACGAACACCGGGGAGCTGTTTTTT. Translated, it gives CATSATGATNTGELFF.